Presented here are 10 T cell receptor beta chains from one specimen sequenced in a study of T cells in Graves' hyperthyroidism and ophthalmopathy (dated by TCRdb to about 2019). Library preparation used multiplex PCR. TCRdb shows the sequencer as Illumina HiSeq 2000. TCR beta CDR3 regions were amplified from RNA transcripts. The TCR CDR3 was subjected to a first round of RT-PCR using the HTBI primer set and the Qiagen OneStep RT-PCR kit. The public sequencing data were trimmed at Q25 with fastp and processed into clonotypes with MiXCR by TCRdb, which kept only in-frame beta chains. Each entry is one CDR3 protein sequence, shown with its most common DNA and genes. This sample holds some 460,000 distinct CDR3 sequences; approximately 14% were observed only once. Roughly 7.7% of the sample comes from the top ten. Sequencing used blood. These receptors were collected from a woman aged 18-29 years with Graves' hyperthyroidism.

This clonotype appeared a few times. This sequence may be a read error, since a much larger clone differs from it by one base. V gene TRBV12-3 or TRBV12-4 combines with J gene TRBJ1-1, with unresolved D. The CDR3 totals 12 residues. Here the CDR3 reads CTSSPRALGAFF. The DNA for the CDR3 is TGTACCAGCAGTCCGCGGGCCCTAGGGGCTTTCTTT.

There are a few counts of this clonotype. J is TRBJ1-1 and V is TRBV27; D call uncertain. Trimming removed 7 bases from V and 10 bases from J, with 22 bases in between. This CDR3 has 14 amino acids. Per germline, CDR1 MNHEY and CDR2 SMNVEV (reference sequence). The CDR3, as DNA: TGTGCCAGCACCCCCTCGGGGTCCCCCCTAACAGCTTTCTTT. Translating it yields CASTPSGSPLTAFF.

The table lists this clonotype with a few counts. The V call is TRBV14, the J call TRBJ2-1; D gene ambiguous. The V gene lost 0 bases and the J gene lost 6 bases, with 21 bases spanning the gap. The CDR3 sequence is 18 residues long. The germline V gene has CDR1 SGHDN and CDR2 FVKESK. The CDR3: CASSQDRNRRYTRNEQFF. The DNA of the CDR3 is TGTGCCAGCAGCCAAGATCGTAATCGTAGATACACGCGCAATGAGCAGTTCTTC.

CDR3 sequence (DNA): TGTGCCAGCAGTTATATCGGGGTCGGCACCGGGGAGCTGTTTTTT. Amino acids: CASSYIGVGTGELFF. V gene TRBV27 combines with J gene TRBJ2-2, with D possibly TRBD2 on 5 matching bases. This CDR3 spans 15 amino acids. Per the germline V gene, CDR1 is MNHEY and CDR2 is SMNVEV (reference sequence). V was cut by 4 bases and J by 4 bases, with 13 bases left in between.

The chain has TRBV20-1 and TRBJ1-4, with D tentatively TRBD1 (5 bases). CDR3 length: 14 amino acids. Germline CDR1 is DFQATT and CDR2 is SNEGSKA (reference sequence). The V end was cut by 5 bases, the J end by 5 bases, with 15 bases between. The CDR3 coding sequence is TGCAGTGCTTCCGTTTGGGGGGGAAATGAAAAACTGTTTTTT. Translated: CSASVWGGNEKLFF.

The V and J genes are TRBV28 and TRBJ2-1; 7 nucleotides agree with TRBD2. The CDR3 is 14 amino acids. V trimming: 6 bases; J trimming: 4 bases; junction bases outside the gene matches: 6. The germline gives CDR1 MDHEN, CDR2 SYDVKM. As DNA, the CDR3 is TGTGCCAGCAGGCCGGGACTAACATACAATGAGCAGTTCTTC. This sequence encodes CASRPGLTYNEQFF.

The rearrangement joins TRBV18 to TRBJ2-1; TRBD2 aligns across 12 bases. Germline CDR1 reads KGHSH; CDR2 reads LQKENI. The CDR3 loop spans 14 amino acids. After removal of 3 bases from V and 8 bases from J, the junction contained 2 bases not matched to a gene. The CDR3 DNA sequence: TGTGCCAGCTCACCTGCTAGCGGGAGGGATGAGCAGTTCTTC. Translating gives CASSPASGRDEQFF.

This clonotype was detected a few times. The gene calls are TRBV19 and TRBJ2-1; 8 bases are shared with TRBD2. The CDR3 loop spans 15 amino acids. Germline V gene sequence: CDR1 LNHDA, CDR2 SQIVND (reference sequence). The junction had 3 bases not matched to a gene; V was cut back by 0 bases and J by 5 bases. CDR3 bases: TGTGCCAGTAGTATAGAGCGGGGGGCCCACAATGAGCAGTTCTTC. It codes for CASSIERGAHNEQFF.

This clonotype appeared many times. The chain is built from TRBV2 and TRBJ2-5, with a tentative D call TRBD1 (6 bases). This CDR3 has 16 amino acids. Trimming took 4 bases from V and 7 from J, leaving 22 bases between them. Germline V gene sequence: CDR1 SNHLY, CDR2 FYNNEI. The CDR3 spells CASSGPRTVPPWTQYF. CDR3 in DNA: TGTGCCAGCAGTGGACCCCGGACAGTCCCCCCATGGACCCAGTACTTC. The variable domain in full, with the rest retrieved from reference TRBV2 and TRBJ2-5, is EPEVTQTPSHQVTQMGQEVILRCVPISNHLYFYWYRQILGQKVEFLVSFYNNEISEKSEIFDDQFSVERPDGSNFTLKIRSTKLEDSAMYFCASSGPRTVPPWTQYFGPGTRLLVL.

This clonotype was observed a few times. The chain joins TRBV5-8 to TRBJ1-4; D is undetermined. V gave up 0 bases and J gave up 8 bases, with 14 bases separating them. From germline, CDR1 is SGHTS and CDR2 YDEGEE. The CDR3 consists of 15 residues. CDR3 coding DNA: TGTGCCAGCAGCTTGGATTGGAGCTTCGGAGAAAAACTGTTTTTT. Translated: CASSLDWSFGEKLFF.